This TCR beta chain was captured in a study of cytomegalovirus exposure and HLA in healthy donors. With 60 Vbeta and 13 Jbeta primers, the PCR was carried out. Here immunoSEQ multiplex PCR was the method, and the copy in TCRdb shows in-frame clones only, minus some. This sample yields a few hundred thousand clones, of which 85% to 90% are seen a single time; over 0.95% belongs to the top ten. CDR1 is SGHRS and CDR2 is YFSETQ in the germline V gene. J was trimmed by 7 bases and V by 0 bases; bases with no gene match: 3. This CDR3 comprises 16 residues. The V call is TRBV5-1, the J call TRBJ1-6; 11 bases fit TRBD1. This clonotype was sampled from a woman under 30 in good health and CMV-seronegative. The specimen was PBMCs. CDR3 nucleotide sequence: TGCGCCAGCAGCTTGGGGACAGGGGGCGAAAATTCACCCCTCCACTTT. This codes for CASSLGTGGENSPLHF. Variable domain in full (rest from reference TRBV5-1 and TRBJ1-6): KAGVTQTPRYLIKTRGQQVTLSCSPISGHRSVSWYQQTPGQGLQFLFEYFSETQRNKGNFPGRFSGRQFSNSRSEMNVSTLELGDSALYLCASSLGTGGENSPLHFGNGTRLTVT.